This is a list of T cell receptor beta chains from one sample in a study of Tregs in tolerant kidney transplant recipients. The data were produced by immunoSEQ multiplex PCR, yet TCRdb's version contains in-frame clones alone and is incomplete. The sample lists some 110,000 clones, 92% occurring once. Sequenced input: CD4+ T cells from blood. Receptors were obtained from a human donor in good health. Each CDR3 is given with its conserved first and last residue. A D gene is named only where the DNA matches it firmly. For some rows the clone size is stated as once, few or many, or as a class when expanded; others skip it.

CDR3nt,CDR3aa,d_gene,v_gene,j_gene,abundance
TGTGCCAGCAGCCAGGGACAGACCTCCTTTAGCAATCAGCCCCAGCATTTT,CASSQGQTSFSNQPQHF,TRBD1,TRBV7-2,TRBJ1-5,once
TGCGCCAGCAGCTTGTATCTAGCGGGAGGGTACGAGCAGTTCTTC,CASSLYLAGGYEQFF,TRBD2,TRBV5-1,TRBJ2-1,-
TGTGCCAGCAGTAAGCAGGGGCTCGCGGGAGGGATTTACGAGCAGTACTTC,CASSKQGLAGGIYEQYF,TRBD2,TRBV7-2,TRBJ2-7,-
TGTGCCAGCAGCCGGACCAGGGGCCGCCTCAATGAGCAGTTCTTC,CASSRTRGRLNEQFF,-,TRBV11-2,TRBJ2-1,few
TGTGCCAGCAGAATACGCGTAGACACTGAAGCTTTCTTT,CASRIRVDTEAFF,-,TRBV2,TRBJ1-1,-
TGTGCCAGTACCTGGACAGGGGTTGGGTCTGGCTACACCTTC,CASTWTGVGSGYTF,TRBD1,TRBV19,TRBJ1-2,-
TGTGCCAGCAGTTTTTCTGAGACCGTAATCTACGAGCAGTACTTC,CASSFSETVIYEQYF,-,TRBV6-1,TRBJ2-7,-
TGCGCCAGCAGTCCCGACAGGGGTACGAACACTGAAGCTTTCTTT,CASSPDRGTNTEAFF,TRBD1,TRBV23-1,TRBJ1-1,-
TGTGCCAGCAGCTTGCCCGAGGGAGAAGGGACGAACACTGAAGCTTTCTTT,CASSLPEGEGTNTEAFF,-,TRBV7-9,TRBJ1-1,once
TGCGCCAGCAGCCGCCGACTAGCGGGGCAAAGCACAGATACGCAGTATTTT,CASSRRLAGQSTDTQYF,TRBD2,TRBV4-1,TRBJ2-3,-
TGTGCCAGCAGTCCTCTAGGGCGCCCCGGGGAGCTGTTTTTT,CASSPLGRPGELFF,-,TRBV6-5,TRBJ2-2,-
TGTGCCAGTAGTCCGGGCTGGCGGGTTGGCTACACCTTC,CASSPGWRVGYTF,-,TRBV19,TRBJ1-2,-
TGTGCCATCAGTGATAACAGACCCAACAGGGAGAGAGCCTACGAGCAGTACTTC,CAISDNRPNRERAYEQYF,-,TRBV10-3,TRBJ2-7,few
TGCGCCAGCAGCTTGGACCGCTATGGCTACACCTTC,CASSLDRYGYTF,-,TRBV5-1,TRBJ1-2,once
TGTGCCAGCTCACGTACACAACAAGAGACCCAGTACTTC,CASSRTQQETQYF,-,TRBV18,TRBJ2-5,-
TGTGCCAGCAGTTCAATTGGGGGGCTGAACACTGAAGCTTTCTTT,CASSSIGGLNTEAFF,-,TRBV27,TRBJ1-1,-
TGTGCCAGCAGCAAAGGGGAACAGGACTATGGCTACACCTTC,CASSKGEQDYGYTF,-,TRBV21-1,TRBJ1-2,once
TGTGCCTGGAGTGTAAACAGCGGAAACATTCAGTACTTC,CAWSVNSGNIQYF,-,TRBV30,TRBJ2-4,-
TGTGCCAGCAGCTCCATAGCGGGGGGCAGGGATACGCAGTATTTT,CASSSIAGGRDTQYF,TRBD2,TRBV7-9,TRBJ2-3,-
TGTGCCAGCAGTCAAAGGACAGTCGGCTTCGAGCAGTACTTC,CASSQRTVGFEQYF,-,TRBV6-5,TRBJ2-7,-
TGCGCCAGCAGCGCACAGGGGAATCAGCCCCAGCATTTT,CASSAQGNQPQHF,TRBD1,TRBV5-1,TRBJ1-5,-
TGTGCCAGCAGCATGGACTACACCGGGGAGCTGTTTTTT,CASSMDYTGELFF,-,TRBV7-2,TRBJ2-2,-
TGTGCCAGCAGCTCACAGGGGAGGAACACTGAAGCTTTCTTT,CASSSQGRNTEAFF,TRBD1,TRBV13,TRBJ1-1,once
TGCGCCAGCACCAAGTTGGGGGACGCTAGCTATGGCTACACCTTC,CASTKLGDASYGYTF,-,TRBV5-1,TRBJ1-2,-
TGTGCCAGCAGCGCAACAGGGTCGCGGTCACCCCTCCACTTT,CASSATGSRSPLHF,-,TRBV7-9,TRBJ1-6,few
TGTGCCATCAGTCGGACAGGCAATAGCAATCAGCCCCAGCATTTT,CAISRTGNSNQPQHF,TRBD1,TRBV10-3,TRBJ1-5,-
TGTGCCAGCAGTGCACCTAGTTACGAGCAGTACTTC,CASSAPSYEQYF,-,TRBV6-1,TRBJ2-7,-
TGTGCCAGCAGTTATTCCGCAACTAATGAAAAACTGTTTTTT,CASSYSATNEKLFF,-,TRBV6-5,TRBJ1-4,-
TGTGCCAGCAGCTTAGGAGTGGGGGTAGTGAACGAGCAGTACTTC,CASSLGVGVVNEQYF,-,TRBV7-6,TRBJ2-7,-
TGCGCCAGCAGCCCCCGGGACATGACTGAAGCTTTCTTT,CASSPRDMTEAFF,-,TRBV5-1,TRBJ1-1,-
TGTGCCAGTAGTATAGCGGGGACAGGGAACTATGGCTACACCTTC,CASSIAGTGNYGYTF,TRBD1,TRBV19,TRBJ1-2,-
TGTGCCAGCTCACCAGGGGCTAATGAAAAACTGTTTTTT,CASSPGANEKLFF,-,TRBV18,TRBJ1-4,-
TGTGCCAGCAGTGACCGCAGGCTAGCGGGAGGTCCCCGGGGCACAGATACGCAGTATTTT,CASSDRRLAGGPRGTDTQYF,TRBD2,TRBV6-4,TRBJ2-3,-
TGTGCCAGCAGCGTCCACGGGGGCTGGAACATTCAGTACTTC,CASSVHGGWNIQYF,-,TRBV5-6,TRBJ2-4,-
TGTGCCAGCGTAAGCGGTTGGGGGGCGCGCGGCTACACCTTC,CASVSGWGARGYTF,-,TRBV2,TRBJ1-2,few
TGTGCCAGCAGTTTCGGGGTTCCAGATACGCAGTATTTT,CASSFGVPDTQYF,-,TRBV27,TRBJ2-3,once
TGCGCCAGCAGATTTGGCGGGGCATCAAACACCGGGGAGCTGTTTTTT,CASRFGGASNTGELFF,-,TRBV4-1,TRBJ2-2,-
TGTGCCAGCAGCTTAGTGGGCAGAGGAACCGGTGTCGGCTACACCTTC,CASSLVGRGTGVGYTF,-,TRBV7-9,TRBJ1-2,-
TGTGCCAGTACCGAACGCCCCTTGGCGGGGCTAAACACCGGGGAGCTGTTTTTT,CASTERPLAGLNTGELFF,-,TRBV19,TRBJ2-2,-